This T cell receptor beta chain was recovered during a study of shared clonotypes between healthy human individuals. Study observations and caveats: Clonotypes which were not shared had lower generation probabilities than clonotypes that all four donors shared.

Germline CDR1 SGHRS, CDR2 YFSETQ. V lost 6 bases, J lost 4 bases, and 13 bases lay in between. The CDR3 has 14 residues. Investigators spread the genomic DNA of each subset evenly over several immunoSEQ plates. Libraries were prepared by immunoSEQ multiplex PCR; TCRdb keeps only in-frame clonotypes and omits some of them. The sample consists of roughly 1 million clones, about 70% of them appearing once. This clone appeared many times. What it binds is unknown. The chain uses TRBV5-1 and TRBJ2-2; D possibly corresponds to TRBD2 (5 bases). Material: memory CD4+ T cells sorted from blood. Subset defined: CD45RA-negative fraction. This TCR came from a man aged 18 to 35 in good health. The CDR3 protein is CASTPGWGTGELFF. The CDR3 nucleotides are TGCGCCAGCACTCCGGGGTGGGGCACCGGGGAGCTGTTTTTT.